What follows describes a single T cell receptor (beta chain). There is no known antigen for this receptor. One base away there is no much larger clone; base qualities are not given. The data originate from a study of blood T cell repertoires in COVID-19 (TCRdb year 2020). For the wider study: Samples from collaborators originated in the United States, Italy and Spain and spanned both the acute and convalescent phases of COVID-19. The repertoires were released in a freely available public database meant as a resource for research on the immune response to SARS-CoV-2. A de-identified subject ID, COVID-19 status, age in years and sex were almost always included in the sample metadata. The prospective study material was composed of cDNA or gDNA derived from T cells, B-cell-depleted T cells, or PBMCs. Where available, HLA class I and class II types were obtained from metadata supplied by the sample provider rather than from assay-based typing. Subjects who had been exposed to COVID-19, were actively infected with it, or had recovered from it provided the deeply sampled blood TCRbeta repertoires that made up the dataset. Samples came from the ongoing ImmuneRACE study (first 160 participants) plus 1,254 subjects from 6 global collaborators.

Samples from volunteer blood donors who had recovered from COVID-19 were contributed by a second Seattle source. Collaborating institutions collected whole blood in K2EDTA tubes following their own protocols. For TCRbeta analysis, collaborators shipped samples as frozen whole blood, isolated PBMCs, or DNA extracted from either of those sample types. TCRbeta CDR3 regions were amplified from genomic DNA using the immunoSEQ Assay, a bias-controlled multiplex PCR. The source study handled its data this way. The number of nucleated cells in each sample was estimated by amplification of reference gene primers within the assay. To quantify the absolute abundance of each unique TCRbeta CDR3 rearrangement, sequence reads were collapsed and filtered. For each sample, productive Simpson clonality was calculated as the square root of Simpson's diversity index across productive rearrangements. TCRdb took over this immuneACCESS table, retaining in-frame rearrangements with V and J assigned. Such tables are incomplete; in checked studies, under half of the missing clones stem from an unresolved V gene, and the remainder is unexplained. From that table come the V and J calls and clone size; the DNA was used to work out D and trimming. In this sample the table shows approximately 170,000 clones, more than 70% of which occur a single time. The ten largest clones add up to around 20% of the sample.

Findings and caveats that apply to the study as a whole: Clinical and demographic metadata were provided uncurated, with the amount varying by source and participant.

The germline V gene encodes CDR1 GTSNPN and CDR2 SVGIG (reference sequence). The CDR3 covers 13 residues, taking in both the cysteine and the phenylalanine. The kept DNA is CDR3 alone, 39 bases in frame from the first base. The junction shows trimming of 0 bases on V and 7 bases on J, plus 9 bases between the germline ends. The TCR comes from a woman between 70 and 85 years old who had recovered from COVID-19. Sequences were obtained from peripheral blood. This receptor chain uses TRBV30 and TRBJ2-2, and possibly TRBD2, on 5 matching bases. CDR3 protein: CAWSVPGIGELFF. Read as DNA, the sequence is TGTGCCTGGAGTGTCCCCGGGATCGGGGAGCTGTTTTTT.